A selection of T cell receptor beta chains follows, all from one sample in a study of blood T cells in healthy people across ages. TCRdb analysed the 5' RACE reads with MiXCR anew, one entry per CDR3 protein. Of 700,000 or so distinct CDR3 sequences listed, about a fifth are singletons. Sequenced material: blood. The receptor set was obtained from a man in his 70s in good health. Both conserved end residues are part of each CDR3. Fields, in order: clone size, CDR3 length, J gene, D gene, V gene, CDR3 DNA, CDR3 protein. A D gene is named only where the DNA matches it firmly. Clone size is not always given. Where it is, it says once, few, many or a class for expanded clones.

.	13	TRBJ1-2	.	TRBV5-1	TGCGCCAGCTCCAAGGCAGATGTATATGGCTACACCTTC	CASSKADVYGYTF
.	15	TRBJ2-3	TRBD2	TRBV12-3/TRBV12-4	TGTGCCAGCAGTCCTAGCGGAGCCTACACAGATACGCAGTATTTT	CASSPSGAYTDTQYF
few	15	TRBJ2-3	.	TRBV20-1	TGCAGTGCTAGAGTCGGGACCAGCGTCGCAGATACGCAGTATTTT	CSARVGTSVADTQYF
few	19	TRBJ1-4	.	TRBV19	TGTGCCAGTAGCATGCCGTGGATCCCCCACAGGTCAACTAATGAAAAACTGTTTTTT	CASSMPWIPHRSTNEKLFF
.	14	TRBJ2-1	.	TRBV19	TGTGCCAGTGGAGGACAGATAAACTACAATGAGCAGTTCTTC	CASGGQINYNEQFF
.	11	TRBJ1-1	.	TRBV29-1	TGCAGCGTAGGGGCGACCACTGAAGCTTTCTTT	CSVGATTEAFF
.	15	TRBJ2-2	.	TRBV5-1	TGCGCCAGCAGCTTTAGTCCGGGAACCCCCGGGGAGCTGTTTTTT	CASSFSPGTPGELFF
.	15	TRBJ1-3	.	TRBV30	TGTGCCTGGAACGACAGGACTTACTCTGGAAACACCATATATTTT	CAWNDRTYSGNTIYF
few	12	TRBJ2-1	.	TRBV7-8	TGTGCCAGCAGCGCCTGGGGGGATGAGCAGTTCTTC	CASSAWGDEQFF
few	14	TRBJ1-5	.	TRBV20-1	TGCAGTGCTAGGGGGGGCGGGACGAATCAGCCCCAGCATTTT	CSARGGGTNQPQHF
few	15	TRBJ2-1	TRBD2	TRBV29-1	TGCAGCGTTTCTCGACTAGCGGGGGCCTCCAATGAGCAGTTCTTC	CSVSRLAGASNEQFF
few	16	TRBJ1-5	TRBD1	TRBV12-3/TRBV12-4	TGTGCCAGCAGTTTCCGTGGGGGGACAGAACATCAGCCCCAGCATTTT	CASSFRGGTEHQPQHF
few	15	TRBJ2-1	TRBD1	TRBV5-6	TGTGCCAGCAGCGTCAGACAGGGTAACTACAATGAGCAGTTCTTC	CASSVRQGNYNEQFF
.	14	TRBJ2-3	.	TRBV6-1	TGTGCCAGCAGGGAAACTTTGGATTCGGATACGCAGTATTTT	CASRETLDSDTQYF
.	12	TRBJ2-7	.	TRBV7-2	TGTGCCAGCAGCTTAAGCGTGGTGCGGGGTGACTTC	CASSLSVVRGDF
once	14	TRBJ2-7	.	TRBV18	TGTGCCAGCTCACCTGGACCAGCCTTGGTGGAGCAGTACTTC	CASSPGPALVEQYF
few	11	TRBJ2-7	.	TRBV29-1	TGCAGCGTTGCACAGCCTAGGGAGCAGTACTTC	CSVAQPREQYF
.	12	TRBJ1-2	TRBD1	TRBV29-1	TGCAGCGTTAAGGGACAGGGGGCCGGCTACACCTTC	CSVKGQGAGYTF
few	13	TRBJ2-5	.	TRBV24-1	TGTGCCACCAGTGATTGGACAGAGGAGACCCAGTACTTC	CATSDWTEETQYF
few	14	TRBJ1-1	.	TRBV11-2	TGTGCCAGCAGCATGACGCGGGGGATCCCTGAAGCTTTCTTT	CASSMTRGIPEAFF
many	18	TRBJ2-3	TRBD2	TRBV3-1	TGTGCCAGCAGCCAAGGTTGGTTGACGGGAGGAGGCACAGATACGCAGTATTTT	CASSQGWLTGGGTDTQYF
few	14	TRBJ2-1	TRBD1	TRBV18	TGTGCCAGCTCACCAAGACAGGGGGACAATGAGCAGTTCTTC	CASSPRQGDNEQFF
few	13	TRBJ1-2	.	TRBV18	TGTGCCAGCTCACCACCCTCGACAGTTGGCTACACCTTC	CASSPPSTVGYTF
.	13	TRBJ2-5	.	TRBV11-2	TGTGCCAGCAGCGCCCACCCAGGAGAGACCCAGTACTTC	CASSAHPGETQYF
.	13	TRBJ2-7	.	TRBV14	TGTGCCAGCAGCCGGGGGGTGCCCTACGAGCAGTACTTC	CASSRGVPYEQYF
.	14	TRBJ2-2	.	TRBV6-2/TRBV6-3	TGTGCCAGCAGTTACGTACTAGTCACCGGGGAGCTGTTTTTT	CASSYVLVTGELFF
.	15	TRBJ1-2	.	TRBV6-1	TGTGCCAGCAGTGAAGCTGGACCGGCGGGTTATGGCTACACCTTC	CASSEAGPAGYGYTF
few	12	TRBJ2-5	TRBD2	TRBV20-1	TGCAGTGCTAGGTGGGGGGGAGAGACCCAGTACTTC	CSARWGGETQYF
.	14	TRBJ2-1	.	TRBV20-1	TGCAGTGCTAGAGATCTAGTAGCTGGAATTGAGCAGTTCTTC	CSARDLVAGIEQFF
.	14	TRBJ2-5	.	TRBV20-1	TGCAGTGCTAGATCAGGGAGCCCACAAGAGACCCAGTACTTC	CSARSGSPQETQYF
.	14	TRBJ2-1	.	TRBV12-3/TRBV12-4	TGTGCCAGCAAGCGGGCAGGAGTTTACAATGAGCAGTTCTTC	CASKRAGVYNEQFF
few	14	TRBJ1-3	.	TRBV11-2	TGTGCCAGCAGCCCGACCAACTCTGGAAACACCATATATTTT	CASSPTNSGNTIYF
.	12	TRBJ1-5	.	TRBV7-9	TGTGCCAGCAGCTTATTAAGTCAGCCCCAGCATTTT	CASSLLSQPQHF
.	15	TRBJ1-4	TRBD1	TRBV7-2	TGTGCCAGCAGCTTAGGAGGACAGGGGAGTGAAAAACTGTTTTTT	CASSLGGQGSEKLFF
few	14	TRBJ1-2	TRBD1	TRBV7-8	TGTGCCAGCAGCTTAGACAGGGGGAAGGATGGCTACACCTTC	CASSLDRGKDGYTF
.	15	TRBJ2-1	TRBD1	TRBV29-1	TGCAGCGTTGGGACCGACAGGGCCAACTACAATGAGCAGTTCTTC	CSVGTDRANYNEQFF
few	14	TRBJ1-4	TRBD1	TRBV12-3/TRBV12-4	TGTGCCAGCAGGAGGGGACAGCCTGATGAAAAACTGTTTTTT	CASRRGQPDEKLFF
.	14	TRBJ2-2	TRBD2	TRBV7-9	TGTGCCAGCGGGACTAGCGTGAACACCGGGGAGCTGTTTTTT	CASGTSVNTGELFF
.	16	TRBJ1-6	.	TRBV7-2	TGTGCCAGCAGTAACGGACAGAGCTCCTATAATTCACCCCTCCACTTT	CASSNGQSSYNSPLHF
few	13	TRBJ1-2	.	TRBV11-2	TGTGCCAGCAGCATGGGCCATTCCTATGGCTACACCTTC	CASSMGHSYGYTF
.	13	TRBJ1-1	TRBD1	TRBV6-5	TGTGCCAGCAGTTATAAGGGGGACAGGGCAGCTTTCTTT	CASSYKGDRAAFF